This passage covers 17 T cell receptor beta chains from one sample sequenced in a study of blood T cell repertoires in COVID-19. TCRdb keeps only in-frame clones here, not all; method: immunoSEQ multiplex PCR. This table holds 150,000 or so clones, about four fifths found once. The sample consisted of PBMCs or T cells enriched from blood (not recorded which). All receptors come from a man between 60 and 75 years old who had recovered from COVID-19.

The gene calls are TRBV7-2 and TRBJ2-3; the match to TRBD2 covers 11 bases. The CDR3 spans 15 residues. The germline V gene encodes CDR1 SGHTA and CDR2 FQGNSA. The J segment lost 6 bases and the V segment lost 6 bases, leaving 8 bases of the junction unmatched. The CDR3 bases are TGTGCCAGCAGTCCCCCACTAGCGGGAGTGGATACGCAGTATTTT. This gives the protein CASSPPLAGVDTQYF.

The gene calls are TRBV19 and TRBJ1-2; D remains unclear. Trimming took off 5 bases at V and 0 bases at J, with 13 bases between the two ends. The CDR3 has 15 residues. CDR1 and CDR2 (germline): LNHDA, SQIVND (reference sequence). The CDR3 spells CASSERGLANYGYTF. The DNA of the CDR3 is TGTGCCAGTAGTGAAAGAGGGTTGGCTAACTATGGCTACACCTTC.

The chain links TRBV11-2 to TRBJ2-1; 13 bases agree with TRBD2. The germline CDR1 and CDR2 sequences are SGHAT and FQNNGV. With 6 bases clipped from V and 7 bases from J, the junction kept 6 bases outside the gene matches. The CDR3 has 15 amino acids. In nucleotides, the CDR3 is TGTGCCAGCAGTTGGACTAGCGGGAGATTTAATGAGCAGTTCTTC. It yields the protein CASSWTSGRFNEQFF.

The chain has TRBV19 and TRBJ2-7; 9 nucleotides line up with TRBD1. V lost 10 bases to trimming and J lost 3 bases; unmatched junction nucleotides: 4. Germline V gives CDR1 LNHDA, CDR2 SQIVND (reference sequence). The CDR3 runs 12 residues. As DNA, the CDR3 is TGTGCCACCGAGGACAGGGGCTACGAGCAGTACTTC. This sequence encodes CATEDRGYEQYF.

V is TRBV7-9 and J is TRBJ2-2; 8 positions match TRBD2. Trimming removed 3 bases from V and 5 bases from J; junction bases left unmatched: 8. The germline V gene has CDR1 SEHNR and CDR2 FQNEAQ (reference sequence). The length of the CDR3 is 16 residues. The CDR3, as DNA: TGTGCCAGCAGCTTCCTGAGCGGGAGTGGAACCGGGGAGCTGTTTTTT. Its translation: CASSFLSGSGTGELFF.

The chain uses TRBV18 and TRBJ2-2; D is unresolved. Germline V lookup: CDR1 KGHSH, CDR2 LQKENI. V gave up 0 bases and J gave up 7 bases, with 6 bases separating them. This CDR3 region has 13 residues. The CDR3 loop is CASSPPGFGELFF. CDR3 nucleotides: TGTGCCAGCTCACCACCCGGGTTCGGGGAGCTGTTTTTT.

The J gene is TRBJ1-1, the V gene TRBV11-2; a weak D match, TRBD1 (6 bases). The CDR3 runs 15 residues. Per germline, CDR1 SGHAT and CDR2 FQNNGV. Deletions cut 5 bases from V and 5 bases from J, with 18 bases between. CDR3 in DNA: TGTGCCAGCAGCACGGACAGACTGGGCCGGACTGAAGCTTTCTTT. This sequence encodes CASSTDRLGRTEAFF.

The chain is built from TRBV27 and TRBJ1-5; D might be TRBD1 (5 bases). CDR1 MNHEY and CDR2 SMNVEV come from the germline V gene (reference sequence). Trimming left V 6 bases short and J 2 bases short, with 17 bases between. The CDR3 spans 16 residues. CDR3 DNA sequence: TGTGCCAGCAGCCAAGGGGCTGGCCGGGGCAATCAGCCCCAGCATTTT. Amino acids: CASSQGAGRGNQPQHF.

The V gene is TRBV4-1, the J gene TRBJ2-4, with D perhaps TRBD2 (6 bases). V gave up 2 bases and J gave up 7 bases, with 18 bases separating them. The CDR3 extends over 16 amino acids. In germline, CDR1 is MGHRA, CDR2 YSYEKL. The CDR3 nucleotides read TGCGCCAGCAGCCAAAATCAGGAAAGCGGGCCTAACATTCAGTACTTC. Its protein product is CASSQNQESGPNIQYF.

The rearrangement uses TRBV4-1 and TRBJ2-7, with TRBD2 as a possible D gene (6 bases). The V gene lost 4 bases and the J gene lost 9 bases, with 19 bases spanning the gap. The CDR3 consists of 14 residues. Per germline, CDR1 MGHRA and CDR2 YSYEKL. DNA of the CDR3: TGCGCCAGCAGCCGAGAGAGGCTTGTGGGGGGGCAGTACTTC. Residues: CASSRERLVGGQYF.

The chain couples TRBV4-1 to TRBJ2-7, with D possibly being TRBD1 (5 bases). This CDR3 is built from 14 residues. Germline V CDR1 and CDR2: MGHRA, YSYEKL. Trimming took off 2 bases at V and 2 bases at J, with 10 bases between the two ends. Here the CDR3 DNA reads TGCGCCAGCAGCCAACAGGACAAAGCCTACGAGCAGTACTTC. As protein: CASSQQDKAYEQYF.

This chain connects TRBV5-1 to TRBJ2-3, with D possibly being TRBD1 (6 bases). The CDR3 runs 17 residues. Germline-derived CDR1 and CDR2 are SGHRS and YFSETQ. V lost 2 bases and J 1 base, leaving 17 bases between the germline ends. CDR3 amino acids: CASSFSDGRGGTDTQYF. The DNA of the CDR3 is TGCGCCAGCAGCTTTTCTGATGGCAGGGGAGGCACAGATACGCAGTATTTT.

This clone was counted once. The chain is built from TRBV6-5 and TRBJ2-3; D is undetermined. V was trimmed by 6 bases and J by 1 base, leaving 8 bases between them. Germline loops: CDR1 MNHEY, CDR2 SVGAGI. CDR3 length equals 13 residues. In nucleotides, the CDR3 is TGTGCCAGCAGGATTGGAGGCACAGATACGCAGTATTTT. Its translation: CASRIGGTDTQYF.

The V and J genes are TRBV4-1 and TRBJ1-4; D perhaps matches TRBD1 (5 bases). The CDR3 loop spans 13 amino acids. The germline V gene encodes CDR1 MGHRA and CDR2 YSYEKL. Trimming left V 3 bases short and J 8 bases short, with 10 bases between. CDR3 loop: CASSQIRGEKLFF. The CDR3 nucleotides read TGCGCCAGCAGCCAGATCCGGGGGGAAAAACTGTTTTTT.

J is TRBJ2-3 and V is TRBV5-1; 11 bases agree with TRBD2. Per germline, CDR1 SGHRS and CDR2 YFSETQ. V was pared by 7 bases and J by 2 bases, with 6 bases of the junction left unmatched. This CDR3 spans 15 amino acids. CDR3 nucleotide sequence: TGCGCCAGCTTCGAACTAGCGGGAGCCACAGATACGCAGTATTTT. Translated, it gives CASFELAGATDTQYF.

CDR3: CASSWKTGGTGELFF. The CDR3 nucleotides read TGTGCCAGCAGCTGGAAGACAGGGGGCACCGGGGAGCTGTTTTTT. The gene calls are TRBV3-1 (or the pseudogene TRBV3-2) and TRBJ2-2; 9 bases line up with TRBD1. There are 15 residues in the CDR3. Trimming at V came to 5 bases and at J to 4 bases, leaving 5 bases not matched to a gene. Germline V gene data show CDR1 as LGHDT and CDR2 as YNNKEL (reference sequence).

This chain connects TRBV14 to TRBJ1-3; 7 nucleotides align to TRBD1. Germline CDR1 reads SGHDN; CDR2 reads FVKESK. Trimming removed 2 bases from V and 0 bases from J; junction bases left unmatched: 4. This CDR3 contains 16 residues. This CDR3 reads CASSQTAGGSGNTIYF. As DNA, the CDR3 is TGTGCCAGCAGCCAAACTGCAGGGGGCTCTGGAAACACCATATATTTT.